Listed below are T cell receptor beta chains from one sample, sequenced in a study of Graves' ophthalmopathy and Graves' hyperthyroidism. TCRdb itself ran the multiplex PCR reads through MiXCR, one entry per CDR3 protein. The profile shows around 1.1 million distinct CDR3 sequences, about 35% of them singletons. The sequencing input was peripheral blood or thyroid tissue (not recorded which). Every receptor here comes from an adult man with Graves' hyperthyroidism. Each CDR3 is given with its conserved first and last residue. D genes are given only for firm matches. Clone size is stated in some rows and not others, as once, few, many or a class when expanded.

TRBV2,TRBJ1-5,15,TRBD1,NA,TGTGCCAGCAGTGAAGAGACAGGGGGCAATCAGCCCCAGCATTTT,CASSEETGGNQPQHF
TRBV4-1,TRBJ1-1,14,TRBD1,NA,TGCGCCAGCCGACTCGGACAGGTCAACACTGAAGCTTTCTTT,CASRLGQVNTEAFF
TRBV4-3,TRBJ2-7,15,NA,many,TGCGCCAGCAGCCAAGATGGAGGGTCGGCCTACGAGCAGTACTTC,CASSQDGGSAYEQYF
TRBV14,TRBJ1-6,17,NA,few,TGTGCCAGCAGCCAATTGAATCGGGCGTTCTATAATTCACCCCTCCACTTT,CASSQLNRAFYNSPLHF
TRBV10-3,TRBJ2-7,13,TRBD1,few,TGTGCCATGGGGACAGGCGACTCCTACGAGCAGTACTTC,CAMGTGDSYEQYF
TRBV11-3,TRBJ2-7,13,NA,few,TGTGCCAGCAGCTTAGATCCCTACAACGAGCAGTACTTC,CASSLDPYNEQYF
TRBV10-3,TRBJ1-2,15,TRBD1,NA,TGTGCCATCAGCTCGTCCGCGACAGGGACCAGTGGCTACACCTTC,CAISSSATGTSGYTF
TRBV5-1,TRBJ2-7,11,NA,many,TGCGCCAGCAGCTTGGAGGAGGAGCAGTACTTC,CASSLEEEQYF
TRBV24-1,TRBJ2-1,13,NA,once,TGTGCCACCAGTGACTCGATTGGGAATGAGCAGTTCTTC,CATSDSIGNEQFF
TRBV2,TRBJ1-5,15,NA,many,TGTGCCAGCAGGGGATTGAGGAGGAGCAATCAGCCCCAGCATTTT,CASRGLRRSNQPQHF
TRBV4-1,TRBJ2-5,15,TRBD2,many,TGCGCCAGCAGGAACTCTGCGGGGGGCCAAGAGACCCAGTACTTC,CASRNSAGGQETQYF